This T cell receptor (beta chain) was profiled in a study of blood T cell repertoires in COVID-19. Study summary: Acute-phase and convalescent COVID-19 samples originated in the United States, Italy and Spain. T cells, B-cell-depleted T cells, or PBMCs provided the cDNA or gDNA that served as material.

Authors' processing steps: Nucleated cell number was recorded as an estimate derived from reference gene primer amplification. Sequencing was performed with immunoSEQ multiplex PCR; in TCRdb, only in-frame clones are kept and a portion is missing. The V and J calls and clone size are taken from that table; D and trimming were inferred from the DNA. The table shows roughly 230,000 clones, with roughly 90% occurring only once. This CDR3 is built from 14 residues. Trimming at V came to 1 base and at J to 7 bases, leaving 4 bases not matched to a gene. Germline lookup yields CDR1 LGHDT and CDR2 YNNKEL (reference sequence).

The rearrangement links TRBV3-1 (or the pseudogene TRBV3-2) to TRBJ1-1; the match to TRBD1 covers 9 bases. The TCR was taken from an older man with acute or convalescent COVID-19. Sequencing was carried out using peripheral blood. CDR3 DNA: TGTGCCAGCAGCCAAGGTTACAGGGGGCGTGAAGCTTTCTTT. Translation: CASSQGYRGREAFF.